A single sample gave rise to the 18 T cell receptor beta chains below, sequenced in a study of cytomegalovirus exposure and HLA in healthy donors. This PCR relied on a set of 60 Vbeta primers and 13 Jbeta primers. Produced via immunoSEQ multiplex PCR; TCRdb's table is partial and in-frame only. The sample has about 140,000 clones, about three quarters seen once. Sequencing was carried out using PBMCs. These receptors originate from a woman in her twenties or thirties in good health and CMV-seronegative.

V gene TRBV5-8 combines with J gene TRBJ2-5; 14 bases align to TRBD2. This CDR3 is built from 18 residues. From germline, CDR1 is SGHTS and CDR2 YDEGEE. Germline trimming cut 3 bases from V and 5 bases from J; bases unmatched to any gene: 12. CDR3 in DNA: TGTGCCAGCAGCTCTTCCGGGACTAGCGGGGGAGCCTGGGAGACCCAGTACTTC. Translated: CASSSSGTSGGAWETQYF.

The chain is built from TRBV11-3 and TRBJ2-1; D call uncertain. The CDR3 is 13 amino acids. Between the trimmed V and J ends, which lost 4 bases and 9 bases, there was a span of 13 bases. Germline values: CDR1 SGHNT, CDR2 YENEEA. CDR3 protein: CASSYSLSTEQFF. CDR3 DNA sequence: TGTGCCAGCAGCTATAGCCTTAGTACTGAGCAGTTCTTC.

V is TRBV2 and J is TRBJ1-6; D is possibly TRBD1 (5 bases). Trimming left V 6 bases short and J 7 bases short, with 16 bases between. This CDR3 is built from 15 residues. Per germline, CDR1 SNHLY and CDR2 FYNNEI. Here the CDR3 DNA reads TGTGCCAGCAGGCCCGGGACTTGGCTAAATTCACCCCTCCACTTT. Amino acid sequence: CASRPGTWLNSPLHF.

Remarks on this clone: Germline is not matched at one junction end, which may reflect a read error. Other DNA variants within this sample encode the same CDR3. The V gene is TRBV6-1, the J gene TRBJ1-5, with 7 bases matching TRBD1. Per germline, CDR1 MNHNS and CDR2 SASEGT. The CDR3 totals 17 residues. The CDR3: CASSEVGQDSSNQPQHF. The CDR3 DNA reads as TGTGCCAGCAGTGAAGTCGGACAGGACAGCAGCAATCAGCCTCAGCATTTT.

This clone was picked up one time. The chain combines TRBV7-8 with TRBJ1-5; possibly TRBD1 for D (6 bases). V was trimmed by 5 bases and J by 0 bases, leaving 17 bases between them. CDR3 length: 17 amino acids. Germline V gene sequence: CDR1 SGHVS, CDR2 FQNEAQ. CDR3 sequence: CASSPPRGGLSNQPQHF. CDR3 nucleotides: TGTGCCAGCAGCCCACCTAGGGGGGGCCTTAGCAATCAGCCCCAGCATTTT.

The V gene is TRBV7-9, the J gene TRBJ2-5, with 12 positions matching TRBD2. With the DNA end fitting TRBJ2-7 better, the J assignment may be wrong. CDR1 SEHNR and CDR2 FQNEAQ come from the germline V gene (reference sequence). The CDR3 is 15 amino acids. The CDR3 loop reads CASSARLAGVNEQYF. The CDR3 region has the DNA TGTGCCAGCAGCGCCAGACTAGCGGGAGTGAACGAGCAGTACTTC.

This rearrangement joins TRBV5-6 to TRBJ1-4; D gene unclear. V was pared by 4 bases and J by 4 bases, with 8 bases between. Germline loops: CDR1 SGHDT, CDR2 YYEEEE. The CDR3 consists of 13 residues. Here the CDR3 DNA reads TGTGCCAGCAGCCAGAGGGTTAATGAAAAACTGTTTTTT. Amino acids: CASSQRVNEKLFF.

The gene calls are TRBV6-5 and TRBJ2-3; 10 bases agree with TRBD2. Germline trimming cut 2 bases from V and 8 bases from J; bases unmatched to any gene: 10. In germline, CDR1 is MNHEY, CDR2 SVGAGI. The CDR3 is 16 amino acids. DNA for the CDR3: TGTGCCAGCAGTTACACTAGACTAGCGGGTTCGTTTACGCAGTATTTT. Residues: CASSYTRLAGSFTQYF.

The chain carries TRBV30 and TRBJ1-5; 9 bases agree with TRBD1. The CDR3 has 15 amino acids. The V and J ends lost 5 bases and 8 bases, in that order; junction bases with no gene match: 13. Germline loops: CDR1 GTSNPN, CDR2 SVGIG (reference sequence). CDR3 nucleotide sequence: TGTGCCTGGGCGCCGGGACAGGGTAGAAGGGAGCCCCAGCATTTT. Protein: CAWAPGQGRREPQHF.

This sequence joins TRBV6-1 and TRBJ2-7, with no clear D. The length of the CDR3 is 13 residues. Germline loops: CDR1 MNHNS, CDR2 SASEGT. V was clipped by 6 bases and J by 2 bases, with 11 bases between them. The CDR3 sequence: CASSLQITYEQYF. The CDR3, as DNA: TGTGCCAGCAGCCTACAGATTACCTACGAGCAGTACTTC.

The chain recombines TRBV5-4 with TRBJ1-2; D perhaps matches TRBD1 (6 bases). The CDR3 runs 15 residues. Germline V gene sequence: CDR1 SGHNT, CDR2 YYREEE (reference sequence). V lost 4 bases and J 0 bases, leaving 13 bases between the germline ends. CDR3 in DNA: TGTGCCAGCAGCCCCCGGACAGCAACTAACTATGGCTACACCTTC. Its translation: CASSPRTATNYGYTF.

The chain has TRBV6-1 and TRBJ1-2; no definite D call. This CDR3 comprises 11 residues. V dropped 7 bases and J dropped 7 bases, with 10 bases sitting between them. Germline V CDR1 and CDR2: MNHNS, SASEGT. The CDR3 region is CASTKGGGYTF. CDR3 DNA sequence: TGTGCCAGCACCAAGGGAGGTGGCTACACCTTC.

The V call is TRBV18, the J call TRBJ2-7; 11 nucleotides agree with TRBD1. There are 15 residues in the CDR3. The V gene's germline CDR1 is KGHSH and CDR2 LQKENI. V trimming: 3 bases; J trimming: 4 bases; junction bases outside the gene matches: 5. The CDR3: CASSPRTGGLYEQYV. The CDR3, as DNA: TGTGCCAGCTCACCTAGGACAGGGGGCTTGTACGAGCAGTACGTC.

This chain links TRBV19 with TRBJ2-7; D remains ambiguous. The CDR3 length is 13 residues. Deletions cut 4 bases from V and 0 bases from J, with 7 bases between. Germline values: CDR1 LNHDA, CDR2 SQIVND (reference sequence). The CDR3 DNA reads as TGTGCCAGTAGTAATGGGCCCTCCTACGAGCAGTACGTC. It is translated as CASSNGPSYEQYV.

The genes are TRBV7-2 and TRBJ1-5, with TRBD1 as a possible D gene (5 bases). The V end was cut by 4 bases, the J end by 3 bases, with 13 bases between. The CDR3 sequence is 15 residues long. The germline gives CDR1 SGHTA, CDR2 FQGNSA. This CDR3 reads CASSSTAGINQPQHF. The CDR3 nucleotides read TGTGCCAGCAGCTCAACCGCAGGGATCAATCAGCCCCAGCATTTT. Using reference TRBV7-2 and TRBJ1-5 for the parts outside the CDR3, the full variable domain is GAGVSQSPSNKVTEKGKDVELRCDPISGHTALYWYRQSLGQGLEFLIYFQGNSAPDKSGLPSDRFSAERTGGSVSTLTIQRTQQEDSAVYLCASSSTAGINQPQHFGDGTRLSIL.

The chain recombines TRBV5-1 with TRBJ1-1; D uncertain. V lost 0 bases, J lost 0 bases, and 12 bases lay in between. Germline assignment: CDR1 SGHRS and CDR2 YFSETQ. The CDR3 length is 16 residues. The CDR3 region has the DNA TGCGCCAGCAGCTTGGCCCTACAGCACATGAACACTGAAGCTTTCTTT. Encoded protein: CASSLALQHMNTEAFF.

The rearrangement joins TRBV2 to TRBJ1-4, with TRBD1 matching over 8 bases. The V segment lost 8 bases and the J segment 7 bases; nucleotides outside the gene matches: 12. Germline V gene sequence: CDR1 SNHLY, CDR2 FYNNEI. The CDR3 has 15 amino acids. CDR3 nucleotide sequence: TGTGCCAGCTCCAAAGGGGCAGGGGGCATTGAAAAACTGTTTTTT. This sequence encodes CASSKGAGGIEKLFF.

The V and J genes are TRBV7-9 and TRBJ1-1, with D possibly matching TRBD1 (6 bases). Germline V gives CDR1 SEHNR, CDR2 FQNEAQ (reference sequence). CDR3 size: 16 residues. V shed 1 base and J shed 1 base, with 13 bases lying between them. The CDR3 here is CASSLVTGRSNTEAFF. In DNA, the CDR3 is TGTGCCAGCAGCTTAGTAACAGGGCGGTCGAACACTGAAGCTTTCTTT.